Sequencing of this TCR beta chain was carried out in a study of metastatic and nonmetastatic thyroid tumors. Turning to the study itself: Patients with malignant and benign thyroid disease provided blood and tumor or nodule tissue, whose repertoires were compared.

About this clone itself: A read error may account for a junction end that differs from germline.

TCRdb re-analyzed the PCR reads through MiXCR. The sample lists about 20,000 clones; 20% to 25% were seen once. Nobody among the patients had been given any treatment before thyroid surgery. The CDR3 runs to 19 residues. Germline CDR1 is SGHAT and CDR2 is FQNNGV. The V and J genes are TRBV11-2 and TRBJ2-3, with 9 bases lining up with TRBD2. Material for sequencing was tumor tissue. This sequence originates from a female donor with papillary thyroid cancer or a benign thyroid nodule (not recorded which). Some clones in this sample may be carry-over from other donors' samples. The CDR3 DNA reads TGTGCCAGCAGCTTAGACGCGGTGGCTAGCGGGACGAGCAAAGATACGCAGTATTTT. It encodes CASSLDAVASGTSKDTQYF.